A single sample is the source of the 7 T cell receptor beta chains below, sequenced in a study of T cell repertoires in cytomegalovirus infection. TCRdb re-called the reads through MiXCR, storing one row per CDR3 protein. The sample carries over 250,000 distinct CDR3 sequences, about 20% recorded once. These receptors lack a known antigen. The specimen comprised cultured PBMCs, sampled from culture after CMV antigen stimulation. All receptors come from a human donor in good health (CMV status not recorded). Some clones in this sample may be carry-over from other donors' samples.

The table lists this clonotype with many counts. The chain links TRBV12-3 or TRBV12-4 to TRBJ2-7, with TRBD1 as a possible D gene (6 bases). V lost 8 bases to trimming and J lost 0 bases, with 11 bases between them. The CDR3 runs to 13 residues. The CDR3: CASAETGSYEQYF. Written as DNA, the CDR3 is TGTGCCAGCGCGGAGACAGGCTCCTACGAGCAGTACTTC.

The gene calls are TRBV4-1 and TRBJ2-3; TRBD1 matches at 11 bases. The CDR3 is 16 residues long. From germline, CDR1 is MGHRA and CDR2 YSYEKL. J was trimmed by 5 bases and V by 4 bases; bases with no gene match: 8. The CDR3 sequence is CASSPSRGQGEDTQYF. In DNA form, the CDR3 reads TGCGCCAGCAGCCCGTCGCGGGGACAGGGGGAAGATACGCAGTATTTT.

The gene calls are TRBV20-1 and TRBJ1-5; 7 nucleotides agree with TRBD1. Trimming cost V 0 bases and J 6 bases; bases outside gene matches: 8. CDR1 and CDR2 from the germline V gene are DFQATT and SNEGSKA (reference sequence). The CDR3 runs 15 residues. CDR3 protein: CSARDHRGQTQPQHF. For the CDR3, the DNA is TGCAGTGCTAGAGACCACAGGGGACAGACTCAGCCCCAGCATTTT.

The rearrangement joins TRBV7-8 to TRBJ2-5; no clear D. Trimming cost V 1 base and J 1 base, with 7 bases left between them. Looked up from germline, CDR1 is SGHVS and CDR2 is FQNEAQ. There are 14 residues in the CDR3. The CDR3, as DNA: TGTGCCAGCAGCTTAGGGCACCGCCAAGAGACCCAGTACTTC. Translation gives CASSLGHRQETQYF.

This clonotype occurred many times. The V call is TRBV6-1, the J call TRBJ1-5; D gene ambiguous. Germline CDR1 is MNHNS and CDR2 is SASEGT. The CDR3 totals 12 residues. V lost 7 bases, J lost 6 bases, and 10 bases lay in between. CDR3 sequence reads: CASILILQPQHF. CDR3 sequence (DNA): TGTGCCAGCATCCTCATCCTTCAGCCCCAGCATTTT.

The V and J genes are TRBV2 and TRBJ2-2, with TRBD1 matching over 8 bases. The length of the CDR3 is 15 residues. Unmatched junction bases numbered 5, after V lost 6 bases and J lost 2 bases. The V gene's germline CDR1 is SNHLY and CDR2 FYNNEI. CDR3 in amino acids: CASSEGTGNTGELFF. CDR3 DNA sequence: TGTGCCAGCAGCGAGGGGACAGGAAACACCGGGGAGCTGTTTTTT.

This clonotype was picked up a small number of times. The DNA for the CDR3 is TGTGCCACCAGTAACCCTAGCGGGGGGGACAATGAGCAGTTCTTC. It encodes CATSNPSGGDNEQFF. J is TRBJ2-1 and V is TRBV24-1, with TRBD2 matching 12 bases. Trimming took 6 bases from V and 5 from J; bases not matched to a gene: 4. From germline, CDR1 is KGHDR and CDR2 SFDVKD. The CDR3 totals 15 residues.